This T cell receptor (beta chain) was profiled in a study of patients and donors after allogeneic stem cell transplantation. This clonotype is deemed medium-sized. Germline loops: CDR1 SEHNR, CDR2 FQNEAQ (reference sequence). The CDR3 extends over 18 amino acids. The V gene lost 2 bases and the J gene lost 3 bases, with 20 bases spanning the gap. TCRdb redid the calling of the RT-PCR reads with MiXCR, one entry per CDR3 protein. The data contain roughly 690 distinct CDR3 sequences, about 1.4% of them singletons. Material: blood, either unsorted or a sorted T cell fraction (not recorded which). The sequence was obtained from a human donor who was either an allogeneic HSCT recipient or a stem cell or donor lymphocyte infusion donor (not recorded which). It is not recorded whose cells these are; they may come from a transplant donor. The chain carries TRBV7-9 and TRBJ2-1; the D gene is possibly TRBD2 (6 bases). The CDR3 spells CASSLLFSLASDYNEQFF. DNA for the CDR3: TGTGCCAGCAGCTTATTGTTCAGTTTGGCTAGCGACTACAATGAGCAGTTCTTC.